This TCR beta chain was obtained from a study of T-cell reconstitution after alpha-beta-depleted transplantation in children. The study's findings and limits: Fresh T-cell production supplied most of the T-cell counts and diversity seen one year after transplant.

CDR3 size: 18 residues. V trimming: 5 bases; J trimming: 7 bases; junction bases outside the gene matches: 14. Preparation of the TCRbeta library was carried out with unique molecular identifiers. TCRdb reprocessed the PCR reads via MiXCR and lists one record per CDR3 protein. The data show about 300,000 distinct CDR3 sequences, 6.5% to 9% seen once. This clonotype was recorded many times. What it recognizes is unknown. The chain is built from TRBV12-3 or TRBV12-4 and TRBJ2-1; 13 positions agree with TRBD2. This sequence originates from a female patient under 10 years old who had a stem cell transplant for Fanconi anemia, so the T cells may come from the graft donor. The specimen comprised peripheral blood, sampled 360 days after TCRalphabeta/CD19-depleted stem cell transplant. The CDR3 region is CASSPTSGGASGFNEQFF. Written as DNA, the CDR3 is TGTGCCAGCAGTCCAACTAGCGGGGGGGCCTCCGGCTTTAATGAGCAGTTCTTC.